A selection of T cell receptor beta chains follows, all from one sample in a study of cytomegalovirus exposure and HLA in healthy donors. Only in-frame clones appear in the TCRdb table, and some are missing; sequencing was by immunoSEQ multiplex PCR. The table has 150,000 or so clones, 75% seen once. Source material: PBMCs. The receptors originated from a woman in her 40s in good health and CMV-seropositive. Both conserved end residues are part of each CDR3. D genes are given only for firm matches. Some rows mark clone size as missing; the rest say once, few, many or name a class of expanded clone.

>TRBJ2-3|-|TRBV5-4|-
TGTGCCAGCAGCTTCTCGGTGTCCCCGGATACGCAGTATTTT
CASSFSVSPDTQYF
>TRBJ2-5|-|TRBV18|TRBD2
TGTGCCAGCTCACCCCTAGCGGGAGGGTCCCAAGAGACCCAGTACTTC
CASSPLAGGSQETQYF
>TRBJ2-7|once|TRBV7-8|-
TGTGCCAGCAGCACTGTTACAGGGCACGAGCAGTACTTC
CASSTVTGHEQYF
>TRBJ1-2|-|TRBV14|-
TGTGCCAGCAGCCCACTCCGGGACTTCCGTACCTATGGCTACACCTTC
CASSPLRDFRTYGYTF
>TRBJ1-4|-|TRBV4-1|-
TGCGCCAGCAGCCAAGACGGAGGGACTAATGAAAAACTGTTTTTT
CASSQDGGTNEKLFF
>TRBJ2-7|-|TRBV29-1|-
TGCAGCGTTGAGGTCCAGGATTCGTACGAGCAGTACTTC
CSVEVQDSYEQYF
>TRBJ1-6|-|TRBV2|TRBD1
TGTGCCAGCAGTCTGGACAGGGGAAGGGATTCACCCCTCCACTTT
CASSLDRGRDSPLHF
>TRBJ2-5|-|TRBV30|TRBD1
TGTGCCTGGAGTGTTGGGACAGTGAAAGAGACCCAGTACTTC
CAWSVGTVKETQYF
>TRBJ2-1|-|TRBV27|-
TGTGCCAGCAGTTGGGGCAGGTCCTACAATGAGCAGTTCTTC
CASSWGRSYNEQFF
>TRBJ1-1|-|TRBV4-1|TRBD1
TGCGCCAGCAGCCTCGGACAGGGGGAGTGGAACACTGAAGCTTTCTTT
CASSLGQGEWNTEAFF
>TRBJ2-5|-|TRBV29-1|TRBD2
TGCAGCGTTGGGGGGGGGTTGGTGGGTAGAGAGACCCAGTACTTC
CSVGGGLVGRETQYF
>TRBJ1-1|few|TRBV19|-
TGTGCCAGTAGTATATTACCGGGGGGGGGAACTGAAGCTTTCTTT
CASSILPGGGTEAFF
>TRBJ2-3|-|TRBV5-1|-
TGCGCCAGCAGCTCGGGTGGGGCTTCAGATACGCAGTATTTT
CASSSGGASDTQYF
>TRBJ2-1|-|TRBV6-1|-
TGTGCCAGCAGTGGGTCTCTAGCCTTCTCCTACAATGAGCAGTTCTTC
CASSGSLAFSYNEQFF
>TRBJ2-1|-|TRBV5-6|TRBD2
TGTGCCAGCAGCGCTCACTCAGCGGGGGAGTTCTTC
CASSAHSAGEFF
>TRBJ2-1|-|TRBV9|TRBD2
TGTGCCAGCAGCGTCGATCTAGCGGGATTGAATGAGCAGTTCTTC
CASSVDLAGLNEQFF
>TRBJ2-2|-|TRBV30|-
TGTGCCTGGAGTAGGAGCACCGGGGAGCTGTTTTTT
CAWSRSTGELFF
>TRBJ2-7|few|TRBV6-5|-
TGTGCCAGCAGTTACTCGGACACCTACGAGCAGTACTTC
CASSYSDTYEQYF
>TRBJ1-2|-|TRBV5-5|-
TGTGCCAGCAGCTTGGTAGTCAGGGACTATGGCTACACCTTC
CASSLVVRDYGYTF
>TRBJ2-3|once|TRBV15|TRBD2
TGTGCCACCAGCAGAGTAGCGGGAGGCACAGATACGCAGTATTTT
CATSRVAGGTDTQYF